This TCR beta chain stems from a study of CD8+ T cells in alopecia areata. Individuals with alopecia areata gave both lesional scalp punch biopsies and peripheral blood for collection. Trimming shortened V by 3 bases and J by 2 bases, and 12 bases separated the two germline ends. The CDR3 runs 15 residues. The germline V gene encodes CDR1 SGHAT and CDR2 FQNNGV. RNA, once extracted, was reverse transcribed into cDNA for use as the sequencing template. TCRdb's copy holds only in-frame clones and misses some; the assay was immunoSEQ multiplex PCR. The table records around 7,500 clones, 55% to 70% of them present only once.

The sequence was collected from a human donor with alopecia areata. Sequenced material: skin, taken at week 0. This chain links TRBV11-2 with TRBJ2-3; D is ambiguous. CDR3 in amino acids: CASSFLGVPTDTQYF. DNA of the CDR3: TGTGCCAGCAGCTTCCTGGGCGTCCCCACAGATACGCAGTATTTT.